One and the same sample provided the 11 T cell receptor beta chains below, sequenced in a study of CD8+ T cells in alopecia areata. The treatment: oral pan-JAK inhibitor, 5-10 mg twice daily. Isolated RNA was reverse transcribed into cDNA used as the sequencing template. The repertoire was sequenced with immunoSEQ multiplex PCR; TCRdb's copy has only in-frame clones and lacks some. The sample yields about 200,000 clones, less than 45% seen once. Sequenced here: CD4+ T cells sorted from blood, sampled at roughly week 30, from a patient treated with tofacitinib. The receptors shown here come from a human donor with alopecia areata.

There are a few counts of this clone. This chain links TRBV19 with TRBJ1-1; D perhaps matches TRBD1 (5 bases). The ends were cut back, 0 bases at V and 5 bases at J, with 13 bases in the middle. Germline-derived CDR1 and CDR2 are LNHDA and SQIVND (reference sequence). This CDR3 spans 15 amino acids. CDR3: CASSIETGRGTEAFF. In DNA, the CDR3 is TGTGCCAGTAGTATAGAGACGGGGCGAGGTACTGAAGCTTTCTTT.

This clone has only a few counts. Here the CDR3 reads CAAAQGGRLGYTF. The CDR3 DNA reads TGTGCCGCGGCCCAGGGGGGGCGTTTGGGCTACACCTTC. The chain uses TRBV7-2 and TRBJ1-2; 7 positions agree with TRBD1. CDR3 length: 13 residues. The germline CDR1 and CDR2 sequences are SGHTA and FQGNSA. V lost 11 bases and J lost 8; bases outside the gene matches: 14.

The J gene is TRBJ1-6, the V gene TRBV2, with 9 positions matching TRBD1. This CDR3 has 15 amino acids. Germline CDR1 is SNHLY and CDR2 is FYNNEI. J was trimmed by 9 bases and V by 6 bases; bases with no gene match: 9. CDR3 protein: CASRAGQGISSPLHF. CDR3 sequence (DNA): TGTGCCAGCAGGGCTGGACAGGGGATTAGTTCACCCCTCCACTTT.

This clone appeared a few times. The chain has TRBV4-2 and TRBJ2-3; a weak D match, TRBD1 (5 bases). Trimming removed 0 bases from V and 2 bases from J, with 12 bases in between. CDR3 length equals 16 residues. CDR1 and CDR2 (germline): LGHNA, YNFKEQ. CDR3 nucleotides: TGTGCCAGCAGCCAAGATTGGGGCTCATCCACAGATACGCAGTATTTT. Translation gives CASSQDWGSSTDTQYF.

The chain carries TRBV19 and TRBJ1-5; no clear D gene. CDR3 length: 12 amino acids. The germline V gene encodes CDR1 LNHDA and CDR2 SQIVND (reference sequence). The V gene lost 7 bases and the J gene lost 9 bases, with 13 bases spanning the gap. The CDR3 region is CASTFDSGPQHF. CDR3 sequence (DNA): TGTGCCAGTACGTTTGATTCTGGGCCCCAGCATTTT.

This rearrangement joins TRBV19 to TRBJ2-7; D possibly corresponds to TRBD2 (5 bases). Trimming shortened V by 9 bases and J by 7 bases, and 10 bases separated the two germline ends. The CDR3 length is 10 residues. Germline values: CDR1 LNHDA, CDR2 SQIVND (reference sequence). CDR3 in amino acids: CARPGFEQYF. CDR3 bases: TGTGCCAGGCCGGGGTTTGAGCAGTACTTC.

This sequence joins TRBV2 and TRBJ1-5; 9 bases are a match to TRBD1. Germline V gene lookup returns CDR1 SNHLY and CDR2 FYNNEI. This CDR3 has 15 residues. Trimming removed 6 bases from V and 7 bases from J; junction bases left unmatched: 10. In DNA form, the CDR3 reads TGTGCCAGCAGCCCCGGGACAGGGTGGCGACAGCCCCAGCATTTT. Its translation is CASSPGTGWRQPQHF.

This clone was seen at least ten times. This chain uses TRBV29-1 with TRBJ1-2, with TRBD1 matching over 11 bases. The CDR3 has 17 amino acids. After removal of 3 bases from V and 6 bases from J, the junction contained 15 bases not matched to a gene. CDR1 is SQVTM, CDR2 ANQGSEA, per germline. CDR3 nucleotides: TGCAGCGTTGACCAGCCCCTTAGCGGGACAGGGGGTGATGGCTACACCTTC. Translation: CSVDQPLSGTGGDGYTF. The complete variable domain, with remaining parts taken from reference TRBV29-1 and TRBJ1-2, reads SAVISQKPSRDICQRGTSLTIQCQVDSQVTMMFWYRQQPGQSLTLIATANQGSEATYESGFVIDKFPISRPNLTFSTLTVSNMSPEDSSIYLCSVDQPLSGTGGDGYTFGSGTRLTVV.

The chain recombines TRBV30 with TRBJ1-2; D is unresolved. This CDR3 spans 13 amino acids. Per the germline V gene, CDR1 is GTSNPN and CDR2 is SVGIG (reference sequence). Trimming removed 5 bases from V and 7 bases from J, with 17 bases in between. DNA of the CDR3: TGTGCCTGGGCCGGGCGTGCGGTTTTTGGCTACACCTTC. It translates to CAWAGRAVFGYTF.

CDR3 region: CAWSERLLTQPQHF. CDR3 nucleotides: TGTGCCTGGAGTGAACGACTTCTTACTCAGCCCCAGCATTTT. The V call is TRBV30, the J call TRBJ1-5, with no clear D. The CDR3 has 14 residues. V was shortened by 1 base and J by 6 bases, with 13 bases between the two germline ends. Per germline, CDR1 GTSNPN and CDR2 SVGIG (reference sequence).

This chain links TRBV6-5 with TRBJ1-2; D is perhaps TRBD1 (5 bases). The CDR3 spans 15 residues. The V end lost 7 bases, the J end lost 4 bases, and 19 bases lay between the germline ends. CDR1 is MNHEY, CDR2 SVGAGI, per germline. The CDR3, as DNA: TGTGCCAGCATAAAGGGGCGCCACCGTGGCTATGGCTACACCTTC. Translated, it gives CASIKGRHRGYGYTF.